The entry that follows covers one T cell receptor (beta chain) sequence. Its cognate antigen is unknown. This entry comes from a study of cytomegalovirus exposure and HLA in healthy donors. For the study at large: Early released data had tens of millions of unique TCRs, all coming from HLA-typed donors. Study findings and constraints: CMV antigen specificity of three CMV-associated chains was confirmed in vitro.

There are 14 residues in the CDR3. The germline V gene has CDR1 MNHEY and CDR2 SMNVEV (reference sequence). V dropped 8 bases and J dropped 2; count of bases not matched to a gene: 8. The study ran its PCR with 60 Vbeta and 13 Jbeta primers. Authors' analysis steps: Some 80 million unique TCR beta chains, 8.5 million to 14 million shared, were counted in a later analysis. Produced via immunoSEQ multiplex PCR; TCRdb's table is partial and in-frame only. V, J and clone size derive from that table, while D and trimming were established from the DNA sequence. The top ten hold 2% to 3% of the sample, which has approximately 190,000 clones, approximately 70% seen once.

The V gene is TRBV27, the J gene TRBJ2-5; 7 bases line up with TRBD2. The sequence was collected from a middle-aged man in good health and CMV-seropositive. The specimen was PBMCs. The CDR3 bases are TGTGCCAGCCGTCTTGGGGGGGGGCAAGAGACCCAGTACTTC. It translates to CASRLGGGQETQYF.